This is a list of T cell receptor beta chains from one sample in a study of T cells after yellow fever vaccination. TCRdb reprocessed the 5' RACE reads with MiXCR, giving one entry per CDR3 protein. Of around 330,000 distinct CDR3 sequences in the sample, around 3.6% were seen once. The starting material was PBMCs, obtained on the day of the yellow fever booster vaccination. These receptors were collected from a man between 18 and 29 years old who received the YFV17D yellow fever vaccine. CDR3s include the opening cysteine and the closing phenylalanine or tryptophan. Fields, in order: V gene, J gene, clone size, D gene, CDR3 DNA, CDR3 protein. A D gene is named only where the DNA matches it firmly. The size entry is marked missing in some rows and otherwise reads once, few, many or a size class.

TRBV14,TRBJ2-5,-,-,TGTGCCAGCAGCGTAAACGACAGGAGCCCGGGCCGCGAGACCCAGTACTTC,CASSVNDRSPGRETQYF
TRBV6-6,TRBJ1-5,few,-,TGTGCCAGCAGTCTCCAGGGGAGTATCCAGCCCCAGCATTTT,CASSLQGSIQPQHF
TRBV27,TRBJ2-3,many,-,TGTGCCAGCAGTTTATTGGGGGCAGATACGCAGTATTTT,CASSLLGADTQYF
TRBV6-5,TRBJ1-5,many,-,TGTGCCAGCAGCCCGCAGCCCTATAGCAATCAGCCCCAGCATTTT,CASSPQPYSNQPQHF
TRBV7-2,TRBJ2-3,many,-,TGTGCCAGCAGTCGGGACCTCACAGATACGCAGTATTTT,CASSRDLTDTQYF
TRBV6-5,TRBJ2-1,few,-,TGTGCCAGCAGCCGCGCTGTTCCTTTGGGGCATTACGAGCAGTTCTTC,CASSRAVPLGHYEQFF
TRBV18,TRBJ2-1,few,-,TGTGCCAGCTCCCCCAGACTGGGGCGCAATGAGCAGTTCTTC,CASSPRLGRNEQFF
TRBV5-5,TRBJ1-2,-,-,TGTGCCAGCAGCCCCATGGGGGGAGGCTATGGCTACACCTTC,CASSPMGGGYGYTF
TRBV11-2,TRBJ2-6,few,-,TGTGCCAGCAGCTCCCAGGGTAGCGGGGCCAACGTCCTGACTTTC,CASSSQGSGANVLTF
TRBV24-1,TRBJ2-2,-,-,TGTGCCACCAGTGATTTCACCAGGGGTAGCGCCGGGGAGCTGTTTTTT,CATSDFTRGSAGELFF
TRBV7-2,TRBJ2-5,many,-,TGTGCCAGCAGCACAGGGGAGACCCAGTACTTC,CASSTGETQYF
TRBV12-3/TRBV12-4,TRBJ1-2,-,-,TGTGCCAGCAGGACCGACGCCGATGGCTACACCTTC,CASRTDADGYTF
TRBV30,TRBJ2-1,-,-,TGTGCCTGGAGTGTACTTTGGACTGGCAACAATGAGCAGTTCTTC,CAWSVLWTGNNEQFF
TRBV12-3/TRBV12-4,TRBJ2-5,many,-,TGTGCCAGCAGTTTAGGGCAGGGGGGCGGAGAGACCCAGTACTTC,CASSLGQGGGETQYF
TRBV23-1,TRBJ2-2,few,TRBD2,TGCGCCAGCAGTCAATTACCCCCGGGAGGGAACACCGGGGAGCTGTTTTTT,CASSQLPPGGNTGELFF
TRBV7-8,TRBJ1-1,many,-,TGTGCCAGCAGCTCCGAAGACAGGGAAGCTTTCTTT,CASSSEDREAFF
TRBV7-3,TRBJ2-5,many,-,TGTGCCAGCAGCTCCGGTGTTGGGGAGACCCAGTACTTC,CASSSGVGETQYF
TRBV7-6,TRBJ2-5,many,-,TGTGCCAGCAGCCTCCGTATCCCGCGGTGGGGATCAAGGGAGACCCAGTACTTC,CASSLRIPRWGSRETQYF
TRBV10-2,TRBJ1-3,few,-,TGCGCCAGCAGTGAGTCGGGAAGAAACACCATATATTTT,CASSESGRNTIYF
TRBV20-1,TRBJ1-6,-,-,TGCAGTGCGACGGGTCGTGGGGTTGCTCCTGGGAATTCACCCCTCCACTTT,CSATGRGVAPGNSPLHF
TRBV6-5,TRBJ2-4,many,-,TGTGCCAGCGCCATTATAAGCGCTTCAGGAGCCAAAAACATTCAGTACTTC,CASAIISASGAKNIQYF
TRBV7-2,TRBJ2-3,many,TRBD2,TGTGCCAGCAGCTCCCTGACTAGCGTTAGCACAGATACGCAGTATTTT,CASSSLTSVSTDTQYF
TRBV7-8,TRBJ1-2,-,-,TGTGCCAGCAGCTCGGGGGCCGAACACCTCGGCTATGGCTACACCTTC,CASSSGAEHLGYGYTF
TRBV27,TRBJ2-7,many,TRBD1,TGTGCCAGCAGTTTATCGACGACAGGGTGGGACGAGCAGTACTTC,CASSLSTTGWDEQYF
TRBV4-2,TRBJ2-2,few,TRBD1,TGTGCCAGCAGCCAAGAACAGGCAGGGGGTAACACCGGGGAGCTGTTTTTT,CASSQEQAGGNTGELFF
TRBV9,TRBJ1-1,many,-,TGTGCCAGCAGCGTAGCCGGGGACCCCGGGGTTGAAGCTTTCTTT,CASSVAGDPGVEAFF
TRBV7-9,TRBJ1-5,many,-,TGTGCCAGCAGCTTCGGTCCCGGGCCGAGCAATCAGCCCCAGCATTTT,CASSFGPGPSNQPQHF
TRBV24-1,TRBJ2-3,few,TRBD1,TGTGCCACCAGTCTGACAGGGGATCTCACTAGCACAGATACGCAGTATTTT,CATSLTGDLTSTDTQYF
TRBV12-3/TRBV12-4,TRBJ2-1,few,TRBD2,TGTGCCACTTTTCCGGGACTAGCGGGGGGCAATGAGCAGTTCTTC,CATFPGLAGGNEQFF
TRBV12-3/TRBV12-4,TRBJ2-3,few,TRBD2,TGTGCCAGCAGTGAACTAGCGGGGGGGCAGAGCACAGATACGCAGTATTTT,CASSELAGGQSTDTQYF
TRBV5-1,TRBJ2-2,-,TRBD1,TGCGCCAGCACGTCCAGGGGGCACACCGGGGAGCTGTTTTTT,CASTSRGHTGELFF
TRBV7-9,TRBJ2-1,few,-,TGTGCCAGCAGCTTGATAGAGCAGTTCTTC,CASSLIEQFF
TRBV7-9,TRBJ1-1,many,TRBD1,TGTGCCAGCAGCTATGGGGGACAGATAAACACTGAAGCTTTCTTT,CASSYGGQINTEAFF
TRBV4-1,TRBJ1-5,many,-,TGCGCCAGCAGCCAAGATATATGGGAATATAGCAATCAGCCCCAGCATTTT,CASSQDIWEYSNQPQHF
TRBV5-1,TRBJ2-3,many,-,TGCGCCAGCAGCTTGTGGGGGGCCGGAACAGATACGCAGTATTTT,CASSLWGAGTDTQYF
TRBV5-1,TRBJ2-5,few,-,TGCGCCAGCAGAGGGGGGCAGGAGACCCAGTACTTC,CASRGGQETQYF
TRBV2,TRBJ2-7,few,-,TGTGCCAGCAGCATTGAGGGTGAGCAGTACTTC,CASSIEGEQYF
TRBV2,TRBJ1-4,many,-,TGTGCCAGCAGGCCGACGGCAACTAATGAAAAACTGTTTTTT,CASRPTATNEKLFF
TRBV24-1,TRBJ2-5,-,-,TGTGCCACCAGTGATATACAAGAGACCCAGTACTTC,CATSDIQETQYF
TRBV5-1,TRBJ2-3,many,TRBD2,TGCGCCAGCGGGACTAGCGGGCGTCCTAGCACAGATACGCAGTATTTT,CASGTSGRPSTDTQYF
TRBV5-8,TRBJ1-4,few,TRBD1,TGTGCCAGCAGCTTCCCTCGGGACAGGACGCAAGAAAAACTGTTTTTT,CASSFPRDRTQEKLFF
TRBV10-2,TRBJ2-7,many,-,TGCGCCAGCTATCACCGGGGAGCAGGGAACCCCTACGAGCAGTACTTC,CASYHRGAGNPYEQYF
TRBV5-1,TRBJ2-1,many,TRBD1,TGCGCCAGCAGCTTGGTCAAGACAGGGGGCGCGTGGGAGCAGTTCTTC,CASSLVKTGGAWEQFF
TRBV4-2,TRBJ1-2,many,-,TGTGCCAGCAGCCAAGACGGATATGGCTACACCTTC,CASSQDGYGYTF
TRBV5-1,TRBJ2-5,many,-,TGCGCCAGCAGCTTGGCAAAGGGTTCTATGGAGACCCAGTACTTC,CASSLAKGSMETQYF
TRBV9,TRBJ2-3,many,-,TGTGCCAGCAGCGTAGCTCAGGCAGGGTGGGAAGATACGCAGTATTTT,CASSVAQAGWEDTQYF
TRBV23-1,TRBJ2-2,-,-,TGCGCCAGCAGTCAGGGGTTTCGCACCGGGGAGCTGTTTTTT,CASSQGFRTGELFF
TRBV7-3,TRBJ2-5,many,-,TGTGCCAGCAGCTTCCACAGGCTCGGGAAGACCCAGTACTTC,CASSFHRLGKTQYF
TRBV9,TRBJ2-3,many,-,TGTGCCAGCAGCGTAGGGTGGGGGTCCACAGATACGCAGTATTTT,CASSVGWGSTDTQYF
TRBV12-3/TRBV12-4,TRBJ2-5,few,-,TGTGCCAGCAGTTTGGGAACGACCCAGTACTTC,CASSLGTTQYF
TRBV5-1,TRBJ1-2,many,-,TGCGCCAGCAGCTTCTCCGCCGGCGGGGTCTATGGCTACACCTTC,CASSFSAGGVYGYTF